This T cell receptor beta chain was observed in a study of T-cell reconstitution after alpha-beta-depleted transplantation in children. Findings and limits, study-wide: Reportedly, roughly two months post-transplant, alpha-beta T cells arose from several hundred expanded graft clones. High day-60 TCRbeta diversity in some patients came from surviving recipient T cells and thymic progenitors.

Germline assignment: CDR1 DFQATT and CDR2 SNEGSKA (reference sequence). The J segment lost 5 bases and the V segment lost 5 bases, leaving 12 bases of the junction unmatched. This CDR3 has 16 residues. Comments on this clonotype: The antigen is not known.

For TCRbeta, the library was prepared with unique molecular identifiers. TCRdb re-called the PCR reads with MiXCR, one entry per CDR3 protein. The data show 500,000 to 650,000 distinct CDR3 sequences, with around 13% seen just once and around 2% held by the top ten. The chain is built from TRBV20-1 and TRBJ1-6, with 7 bases aligning to TRBD1. This clonotype was sampled from a male patient aged 5 to 17 who had a stem cell transplant for acute myeloid leukemia, so the T cells may come from the graft donor. The starting material was PBMCs, mostly from graft donor cells, obtained 360 days after TCRalphabeta/CD19-depleted stem cell transplant. The CDR3 loop is CSAHRGGGRDNSPLHF. CDR3 in DNA: TGCAGTGCTCATAGAGGGGGCGGCAGAGATAATTCACCCCTCCACTTT.